Each of the 32 T cell receptor beta chains below was sequenced from the same sample in a study of OX40 agonist ivuxolimab in advanced cancers. Clones were sequenced by immunoSEQ multiplex PCR, and TCRdb holds only the in-frame ones, with some missing. The sample consists of some 58,000 clones, 86% of them appearing once. The sample here was CD4+ or CD8+ T cells sorted from blood, taken in a trial of the OX40 agonist ivuxolimab. The receptors were sampled from an adult with an advanced solid tumor such as melanoma, head and neck, liver or kidney cancer.

V and J are TRBV7-9 and TRBJ1-1; 8 nucleotides line up with TRBD1. V lost 3 bases and J lost 0; bases outside the gene matches: 3. Looked up from germline, CDR1 is SEHNR and CDR2 is FQNEAQ (reference sequence). This CDR3 has 15 residues. This CDR3 is CASSFGDRMNTEAFF. The CDR3 bases are TGTGCCAGCAGCTTCGGGGACAGGATGAACACTGAAGCTTTCTTT.

V gene TRBV2 combines with J gene TRBJ2-6; D is unresolved. The CDR3 runs to 13 residues. Trimming shortened V by 5 bases and J by 2 bases, and 4 bases separated the two germline ends. Germline V lookup: CDR1 SNHLY, CDR2 FYNNEI. The CDR3 DNA follows: TGTGCCAGCAGTCTAGCTGGGGCCAACGTCCTGACTTTC. It is translated as CASSLAGANVLTF. Filled out from reference TRBV2 and TRBJ2-6, the complete variable domain reads EPEVTQTPSHQVTQMGQEVILRCVPISNHLYFYWYRQILGQKVEFLVSFYNNEISEKSEIFDDQFSVERPDGSNFTLKIRSTKLEDSAMYFCASSLAGANVLTFGAGSRLTVL.

The J gene is TRBJ2-5, the V gene TRBV5-1; D tentatively reads TRBD1 or TRBD2 (5 bases each). CDR3 length equals 17 residues. CDR1 and CDR2 (germline): SGHRS, YFSETQ. With 5 bases removed from V and 1 base from J, the gap between germline ends came to 21 bases. The CDR3 DNA reads TGCGCCAGCAGAACTCGGGACCCCCGGATAGGCCAAGAGACCCAGTACTTC. It yields the protein CASRTRDPRIGQETQYF.

The V call is TRBV7-9, the J call TRBJ1-1; 7 positions match TRBD1. V was pared by 7 bases and J by 0 bases, with 11 bases of the junction left unmatched. Germline CDR1 is SEHNR and CDR2 is FQNEAQ (reference sequence). The CDR3 has 16 amino acids. The CDR3 protein is CASTSLRDSMNTEAFF. For the CDR3, the DNA is TGTGCCAGCACCTCATTGAGGGACAGCATGAACACTGAAGCTTTCTTT. The complete variable domain, with remaining parts taken from reference TRBV7-9 and TRBJ1-1, reads DTGVSQNPRHKITKRGQNVTFRCDPISEHNRLYWYRQTLGQGPEFLTYFQNEAQLEKSRLLSDRFSAERPKGSFSTLEIQRTEQGDSAMYLCASTSLRDSMNTEAFFGQGTRLTVV.

The DNA for the CDR3 is TGTGCCAGCAGGGACGGGCCAGCTAACTATGGCTACACCTTC. This translates into CASRDGPANYGYTF. The chain uses TRBV9 and TRBJ1-2; D gene ambiguous. Trimming pared 5 bases from V and 0 bases from J, leaving 11 bases between. Germline V gene sequence: CDR1 SGDLS, CDR2 YYNGEE. The length of the CDR3 is 14 residues.

This chain joins TRBV29-1 and TRBJ2-2, with TRBD1 as a possible D gene (6 bases). V lost 4 bases to trimming and J lost 4 bases, with 10 bases between them. Germline V gene data show CDR1 as SQVTM and CDR2 as ANQGSEA. The CDR3 spans 13 residues. This chain's CDR3 is CSVVTGTTGELFF. For the CDR3, the DNA is TGCAGCGTTGTTACAGGGACCACCGGGGAGCTGTTTTTT.

V gene TRBV5-1 combines with J gene TRBJ2-5; 8 bases match TRBD1. Losses at the gene ends were 4 bases for V and 1 base for J; bases not matched to a gene: 3. Per the germline V gene, CDR1 is SGHRS and CDR2 is YFSETQ. This CDR3 region has 14 residues. CDR3 sequence: CASSPGQVQETQYF. For the CDR3, the DNA is TGCGCCAGCAGCCCGGGACAGGTCCAAGAGACCCAGTACTTC. The complete variable domain, with remaining parts taken from reference TRBV5-1 and TRBJ2-5, reads KAGVTQTPRYLIKTRGQQVTLSCSPISGHRSVSWYQQTPGQGLQFLFEYFSETQRNKGNFPGRFSGRQFSNSRSEMNVSTLELGDSALYLCASSPGQVQETQYFGPGTRLLVL.

The rearrangement links TRBV6-6 to TRBJ2-7, with D tentatively TRBD1 (7 bases). Looked up from germline, CDR1 is MNHNY and CDR2 is SVGAGI (reference sequence). V gave up 6 bases and J gave up 1 base, with 13 bases separating them. This CDR3 has 14 residues. The CDR3 sequence is CASSQGDSSYEQYF. The CDR3, as DNA: TGTGCCAGCAGCCAGGGGGACTCATCCTACGAGCAGTACTTC.

The chain uses TRBV18 and TRBJ2-7, with D hard to call. Germline CDR1 is KGHSH and CDR2 is LQKENI. The CDR3 sequence is 14 residues long. V gave up 1 base and J gave up 4 bases, with 11 bases separating them. CDR3: CASSPRVGQYEQYF. CDR3 nucleotide sequence: TGTGCCAGCTCACCACGCGTCGGGCAATACGAGCAGTACTTC. The whole variable domain, remainder taken from reference TRBV18 and TRBJ2-7, is NAGVMQNPRHLVRRRGQEARLRCSPMKGHSHVYWYRQLPEEGLKFMVYLQKENIIDESGMPKERFSAEFPKEGPSILRIQQVVRGDSAAYFCASSPRVGQYEQYFGPGTRLTVT.

The CDR3 is CASSSGTSGSTDTQYF. The CDR3 bases are TGTGCCAGCAGCTCCGGGACTAGCGGGAGTACAGATACGCAGTATTTT. The chain combines TRBV11-2 with TRBJ2-3; 14 bases map to TRBD2. The V gene end was trimmed by 4 bases and the J gene end by 3 bases; junction bases not matched to a gene: 3. CDR1 and CDR2 (germline): SGHAT, FQNNGV. The CDR3 consists of 16 residues.

The J gene is TRBJ1-1, the V gene TRBV11-2, with 7 bases that match TRBD1. The CDR3 spans 13 residues. Germline V lookup: CDR1 SGHAT, CDR2 FQNNGV. V lost 5 bases to trimming and J lost 3 bases; unmatched junction nucleotides: 3. This CDR3 is CASSTQGYTEAFF. The CDR3 DNA is TGTGCCAGCAGCACACAGGGGTACACTGAAGCTTTCTTT.

This clone has only a few counts. The chain has TRBV2 and TRBJ2-4, with 7 bases aligning to TRBD1. V shed 3 bases and J 3 bases; nucleotides not matched to a gene: 2. Germline loops: CDR1 SNHLY, CDR2 FYNNEI. This CDR3 region has 14 residues. The CDR3, as DNA: TGTGCCAGCAGTGAGGACAGGATCAAAAACATTCAGTACTTC. It encodes CASSEDRIKNIQYF.

This chain links TRBV2 with TRBJ2-7; 7 bases match TRBD2. The CDR3 spans 16 residues. V shed 7 bases, J shed 5 bases, and the junction held 17 bases outside the gene matches. Germline CDR1 SNHLY, CDR2 FYNNEI. The CDR3 protein is CASITRSRGVGDEQYF. For the CDR3, the DNA is TGTGCCAGCATCACTAGATCCCGGGGGGTTGGGGACGAGCAGTACTTC.

The chain joins TRBV5-6 to TRBJ2-1; the match to TRBD2 covers 13 bases. J lost 1 base, V lost 4 bases, and 5 bases had no gene match. Germline CDR1 SGHDT, CDR2 YYEEEE. This CDR3 is 17 amino acids long. The CDR3 bases are TGTGCCAGCAGCCCAAGGACTAGCGGGAGATCCTACAATGAGCAGTTCTTC. Its translation is CASSPRTSGRSYNEQFF.

This sequence joins TRBV30 and TRBJ1-1; D call uncertain. V shed 3 bases and J shed 2 bases, with 10 bases lying between them. This CDR3 contains 13 residues. CDR1 and CDR2 from the germline V gene are GTSNPN and SVGIG (reference sequence). The chain's CDR3 is CAWRYYHNTEAFF. The CDR3, as DNA: TGTGCCTGGAGGTACTACCATAACACTGAAGCTTTCTTT.

The chain has TRBV5-1 and TRBJ2-5; D gene ambiguous. The CDR3 extends over 13 amino acids. CDR1 SGHRS and CDR2 YFSETQ come from the germline V gene. Trimming took off 7 bases at V and 2 bases at J, with 12 bases between the two ends. For the CDR3, the DNA is TGCGCCAGCCAAGTGTACGCACAAGAGACCCAGTACTTC. Encoded protein: CASQVYAQETQYF.

This clone was seen just once. V is TRBV9 and J is TRBJ2-7, with 7 bases identical to TRBD2. Germline V gene sequence: CDR1 SGDLS, CDR2 YYNGEE. The V segment lost 0 bases and the J segment 7 bases; nucleotides outside the gene matches: 1. The CDR3 runs to 12 residues. The CDR3 nucleotides are TGTGCCAGCAGCGTAGTGGGAGGGGAGCAGTACTTC. It codes for CASSVVGGEQYF.

Comments on this clone: Compared with germline, one end of the junction differs, possibly owing to a read error. The gene calls are TRBV7-9 and TRBJ2-3; D is uncertain. This CDR3 is built from 11 residues. CDR1 and CDR2 (germline): SEHNR, FQNEAQ (reference sequence). Written as DNA, the CDR3 is TGTGCCAGCAGCTTAGTGTGGAACTTTTTTTTT. It yields the protein CASSLVWNFFF. Together with reference TRBV7-9 and TRBJ2-3, the CDR3 gives the full variable domain: DTGVSQNPRHKITKRGQNVTFRCDPISEHNRLYWYRQTLGQGPEFLTYFQNEAQLEKSRLLSDRFSAERPKGSFSTLEIQRTEQGDSAMYLCASSLVWNFFFGPGTRLTVL.

This chain connects TRBV10-3 to TRBJ1-3, with a weak D call TRBD1 (5 bases). The germline CDR1 and CDR2 sequences are ENHRY and SYGVKD. With 6 bases removed from V and 7 bases from J, the gap between germline ends came to 13 bases. The CDR3 covers 13 residues. In DNA, the CDR3 is TGTGCCATCAGGGCCAGGGAATATAACACCATATATTTT. Its protein product is CAIRAREYNTIYF.

This sequence joins TRBV6-5 and TRBJ2-7; D perhaps matches TRBD2 (5 bases). This CDR3 has 13 amino acids. Trimming took off 1 base at V and 2 bases at J, with 6 bases between the two ends. Germline lookup yields CDR1 MNHEY and CDR2 SVGAGI. CDR3 DNA sequence: TGTGCCAGCAGTTACTGGAGGACCTACGAGCAGTACTTC. This gives the protein CASSYWRTYEQYF.

This rearrangement joins TRBV7-2 to TRBJ2-3; 7 bases are shared with TRBD2. The J segment lost 5 bases and the V segment lost 5 bases, leaving 16 bases of the junction unmatched. This CDR3 has 17 amino acids. Germline V gives CDR1 SGHTA, CDR2 FQGNSA. CDR3 in amino acids: CASSPPRRDPGGDTQYF. The CDR3 coding sequence is TGTGCCAGCAGCCCCCCCCGGCGGGACCCGGGGGGAGATACGCAGTATTTT.

J is TRBJ2-7 and V is TRBV27, with no clear D. The V end lost 4 bases, the J end lost 1 base, and 11 bases lay between the germline ends. The CDR3 length is 14 residues. Germline lookup yields CDR1 MNHEY and CDR2 SMNVEV (reference sequence). This chain's CDR3 is CASSSWELSYEQYF. CDR3 bases: TGTGCCAGCAGTTCGTGGGAACTGTCCTACGAGCAGTACTTC.

The chain is built from TRBV19 and TRBJ2-5; D might be TRBD1 (6 bases). TRBJ2-7 explains the end of the DNA better; the J call may be wrong. CDR1 is LNHDA, CDR2 SQIVND, per germline (reference sequence). This CDR3 has 14 amino acids. The CDR3 bases are TGTGCCAGTAGTACCTCACCGACAGGCTACGAGCAGTACTTC. Translated: CASSTSPTGYEQYF.

The chain recombines TRBV19 with TRBJ1-6, with no clear D. Looked up from germline, CDR1 is LNHDA and CDR2 is SQIVND (reference sequence). V was clipped by 4 bases and J by 0 bases, with 4 bases between them. The CDR3 runs 14 residues. The CDR3 sequence is CASSSSSYNSPLHF. The CDR3 coding sequence is TGTGCCAGTAGTAGTAGCTCCTATAATTCACCCCTCCACTTT.

The V call is TRBV29-1, the J call TRBJ1-3; maybe TRBD1 (5 bases). CDR3 length: 15 residues. Trimming removed 0 bases from V and 0 bases from J, with 9 bases in between. Looked up from germline, CDR1 is SQVTM and CDR2 is ANQGSEA. CDR3 loop: CSVEDGRVSGNTIYF. DNA for the CDR3: TGCAGCGTTGAAGATGGCAGGGTCTCTGGAAACACCATATATTTT.

A single count supports this clone. This chain joins TRBV6-6 and TRBJ1-1; D is possibly TRBD1 (5 bases). V was shortened by 8 bases and J by 2 bases, with 9 bases between the two germline ends. Germline loops: CDR1 MNHNY, CDR2 SVGAGI (reference sequence). The CDR3 has 12 amino acids. The CDR3 loop reads CASLGVNTEAFF. CDR3 in DNA: TGTGCCAGCTTGGGGGTTAACACTGAAGCTTTCTTT.

The chain has TRBV29-1 and TRBJ2-1; 14 positions match TRBD2. CDR1 is SQVTM and CDR2 is ANQGSEA in the germline V gene. The CDR3 runs 17 residues. J gave up 0 bases and V 6 bases, and 7 bases lay outside the gene matches. The CDR3: CSVAGTSGRGSYNEQFF. As DNA, the CDR3 is TGCAGCGTCGCCGGGACTAGCGGGAGAGGCTCCTACAATGAGCAGTTCTTC.

As regards this clone: Mismatch with germline at one junction end may stem from a read error. The J gene is TRBJ2-5, the V gene TRBV7-7; D may be TRBD2 (5 bases). This CDR3 has 14 residues. Germline CDR1 reads SSHAT; CDR2 reads FNYEAQ (reference sequence). CDR3 protein: CASSPDFIAETQYF. The CDR3 bases are TGTGCTAGCAGCCCGGACTTTATTGCAGAGACCCAGTACTTC.

The V gene is TRBV19, the J gene TRBJ1-2, with a possible D match to TRBD1 (5 bases). CDR3 length: 15 amino acids. Per germline, CDR1 LNHDA and CDR2 SQIVND (reference sequence). Trimming stripped 4 bases from V and 5 bases from J, with 17 bases between. CDR3 bases: TGTGCCAGTAGTACGGGCCACCCCGGGGGATATGGCTACACCTTC. Its protein product is CASSTGHPGGYGYTF.

The rearrangement uses TRBV10-1 and TRBJ1-1, with unresolved D. CDR1 WNHNN and CDR2 SYGVQD come from the germline V gene (reference sequence). The CDR3 is 13 residues long. Trimming removed 6 bases at V and 2 bases at J, with 10 bases between. CDR3 residues: CASSLRSNTEAFF. DNA of the CDR3: TGCGCCAGCAGCCTGAGATCTAACACTGAAGCTTTCTTT.

This chain connects TRBV6-5 to TRBJ2-5; weak D call: TRBD1 (5 bases). The CDR3 runs to 14 residues. The V and J ends lost 2 bases and 4 bases respectively, with 11 bases between them. Germline V gene data show CDR1 as MNHEY and CDR2 as SVGAGI. CDR3 loop: CASSYARVGETQYF. As DNA, the CDR3 is TGTGCCAGCAGTTACGCCAGGGTCGGAGAGACCCAGTACTTC.

This chain links TRBV19 with TRBJ2-1, with 13 positions matching TRBD2. The CDR3 is made up of 15 amino acids. Germline V gene data show CDR1 as LNHDA and CDR2 as SQIVND (reference sequence). V lost 7 bases, J lost 12 bases, and 12 bases stayed unmatched. CDR3: CASKPGLAGVDGQFF. CDR3 sequence (DNA): TGTGCCAGTAAGCCCGGACTAGCGGGAGTGGACGGGCAGTTCTTC.